This TCR beta chain is drawn from a study of cytomegalovirus exposure and HLA in healthy donors. CDR3 length: 18 amino acids. Germline lookup yields CDR1 SGHTA and CDR2 FQGTGA. Trimming took off 6 bases at V and 0 bases at J, with 18 bases between the two ends. This clone was observed a few times. A multiplex PCR was run with 60 Vbeta primers and 13 Jbeta primers. Data came from immunoSEQ multiplex PCR; TCRdb stores just in-frame clones and leaves some out. The sample carries fewer than 200,000 clones, roughly 85% recorded once. The sequence was collected from a man aged 25-40 years in good health and CMV-seronegative. Sequenced input: PBMCs. V and J are TRBV7-3 and TRBJ2-6, with TRBD1 as a possible D gene (5 bases). For the CDR3, the DNA is TGTGCCAGCAGAAAGGCAGGGTACATGTCCTCTGGGGCCAACGTCCTGACTTTC. This translates into CASRKAGYMSSGANVLTF.